This note documents a single T cell receptor beta chain sequence. What it binds is unknown. These data belong to a study of T cells after yellow fever vaccination. Background on the study: Fractions of limited cellularity were prepared by means of SMART-Seq v4 Ultra Low Input.

The CDR3 length is 15 residues. V was shortened by 5 bases and J by 4 bases, with 15 bases between the two germline ends. Per germline, CDR1 MNHEY and CDR2 SMNVEV (reference sequence). Study results and caveats: Booster sampling recovered most clones from primary vaccination (96% CD4, approximately 88% CD8). Researchers report a weaker secondary response that nonetheless peaked faster, day 5 versus 15.

Template-switching 5'RACE yielded the TCR cDNA; a universal primer site and UMIs were added in the process. MiXCR, applied by TCRdb to the 5' RACE reads, yields one record per CDR3 protein. The sample lists around 590,000 distinct CDR3 sequences, 9% to 15% occurring once. This TCR was sampled from a man aged 25-40 years who received the YFV17D yellow fever vaccine. The sequenced sample was PBMCs, obtained on the day of the yellow fever booster vaccination. This chain links TRBV27 with TRBJ2-1, with D uncertain. For the CDR3, the DNA is TGTGCCAGCAGTCCCCTAGTGGGCCCATACAATGAGCAGTTCTTC. Protein sequence: CASSPLVGPYNEQFF.